A selection of T cell receptor beta chains follows, all from one sample in a study of blood T cell repertoires in COVID-19. Measured with immunoSEQ multiplex PCR; TCRdb has only the in-frame clones, and not every one. The top ten clones hold about 3.4% of a sample with 45,000 to 55,000 clones, roughly 91% of them seen once. Source material: peripheral blood. The source is a human donor in a cohort sampled during active COVID-19. CDR3s include the opening cysteine and the closing phenylalanine or tryptophan. D genes are given only for firm matches. Expanded clones are given a class, and other clones once, few, many or no size at all.

D	size	V	J	DNA	CDR3
-	-	TRBV3-1/TRBV3-2	TRBJ1-1	TGTGCCAGCAGCCACAGATACAGGGCCGACACTGAAGCTTTCTTT	CASSHRYRADTEAFF
-	-	TRBV19	TRBJ1-5	TGTGCCATCCGGGAGAGTAAGAATCAGCCCCAGCATTTT	CAIRESKNQPQHF
-	-	TRBV14	TRBJ1-3	TGTGCCAGCAGCCGATACATTCCAAGCTCTGGAAACACCATATATTTT	CASSRYIPSSGNTIYF
TRBD1	-	TRBV19	TRBJ1-5	TGTGCCAGTAGTATTTTTGGACAGGGTCATCAGCCCCAGCATTTT	CASSIFGQGHQPQHF
-	-	TRBV19	TRBJ1-5	TGTGCCAGTAGTATTTTGGGGCATAGCAATCAGCCCCAGCATTTT	CASSILGHSNQPQHF
TRBD2	once	TRBV27	TRBJ2-2	TGTGCCAGCAGTTTTAGCGGGAGTGCCGGGGAGCTGTTTTTT	CASSFSGSAGELFF
TRBD2	-	TRBV11-2	TRBJ2-2	TGTGCCAGCAGCAGACTAGCGGGAAACACCGGGGAGCTGTTTTTT	CASSRLAGNTGELFF
TRBD1	-	TRBV27	TRBJ1-4	TGTGCCAGCAGTAGGGCAGGGGGTCGGGCAACTAATGAAAAACTGTTTTTT	CASSRAGGRATNEKLFF
TRBD1	-	TRBV15	TRBJ2-1	TGTGCCACCAGCAGAGGTCATTCGTGGGACAGGTTCTTC	CATSRGHSWDRFF
TRBD2	-	TRBV3-1/TRBV3-2	TRBJ2-2	TGTGCCAGCAGCCAAGGGGGGACTAGAAACACCGGGGAGCTGTTTTTT	CASSQGGTRNTGELFF
-	-	TRBV21-1	TRBJ2-7	TGTGCCAGCAGCAAAGATCGAGACGGAGTGGAGCAGTACTTC	CASSKDRDGVEQYF
-	-	TRBV2	TRBJ2-5	TGTGCCAGCAGGGGGGGAAGGCAAGAGACCCAGTACTTC	CASRGGRQETQYF
-	-	TRBV7-5	TRBJ2-7	TGTGTCAGAAGCGCGGACTGGGCGGAGTACCCCTACGAGCAGTACTTC	CVRSADWAEYPYEQYF
TRBD1	-	TRBV11-3	TRBJ2-5	TGTGCCAGCAGCCTCGGACAGGGGGTTCCAGAGACCCAGTACTTC	CASSLGQGVPETQYF
TRBD1	-	TRBV5-1	TRBJ2-3	TGCGCCAGCAGCACCCGGGACAGGGGGCTGGCAGATACGCAGTATTTT	CASSTRDRGLADTQYF
-	-	TRBV21-1	TRBJ2-7	TGTGCCAGCAGCAAAGAAGGAGGGGTCTCTAGTTCCTACGAGCAGTACTTC	CASSKEGGVSSSYEQYF
TRBD1	-	TRBV6-5	TRBJ1-1	TGTGCCAGCAAGGTACGGGACAGGATGAATGAAGCTTTCTTT	CASKVRDRMNEAFF
-	-	TRBV4-1	TRBJ2-1	TGCGCCAGCAGCCGCCCCAGCGTGAGGTTTCCCTACAATGAGCAGTTCTTC	CASSRPSVRFPYNEQFF
-	-	TRBV9	TRBJ2-3	TGTGCCAGCAGCGTAGGAACGGGATGGACAGATACGCAGTATTTT	CASSVGTGWTDTQYF
-	-	TRBV24-1	TRBJ1-2	TGTGCCACCAGTAGTCCCGCCAGTGGCTACACCTTC	CATSSPASGYTF
-	-	TRBV2	TRBJ1-2	TGTGCCAGCACTCCCGACAGCTATGGCTACACCTTC	CASTPDSYGYTF
-	-	TRBV5-1	TRBJ1-1	TGCGCCAGCAGCCGTACTATGAACACTGAAGCTTTCTTT	CASSRTMNTEAFF
TRBD1	-	TRBV2	TRBJ1-5	TGTGCCAGCAGTACAGGGGGTAATCAGCCCCAGCATTTT	CASSTGGNQPQHF
TRBD1	-	TRBV10-3	TRBJ1-2	TGTGCCATCAGTGAAAAGACAGGGCGGGATGGCTACACCTTC	CAISEKTGRDGYTF
TRBD2	-	TRBV29-1	TRBJ2-3	TGCAGCGTTGGTGCTAGCGGGAGGATAGATACGCAGTATTTT	CSVGASGRIDTQYF
TRBD1	-	TRBV5-4	TRBJ1-3	TGTGCCAGCAGCTTGGTGAGGGGGCGCTCTGGTGGAAACACCATATATTTT	CASSLVRGRSGGNTIYF
TRBD1	-	TRBV2	TRBJ2-5	TGTGCCAGCAGGACAGGGGGCTCAGGAGAGACCCAGTACTTC	CASRTGGSGETQYF
-	-	TRBV5-5	TRBJ1-1	TGTGCCAGCAGCTTGGAGCTAAGGACAACTGAAGCTTTCTTT	CASSLELRTTEAFF
TRBD1	few	TRBV9	TRBJ2-5	TGTGCCAGCAGCCCACGGGACAGGCGGGAGACCCAGTACTTC	CASSPRDRRETQYF
-	-	TRBV2	TRBJ2-6	TGTGCCAGCAGCTCAACAGGGCGGGTCTCTGGGGCCAACGTCCTGACTTTC	CASSSTGRVSGANVLTF
-	-	TRBV6-5	TRBJ2-5	TGTGCCAGCAGAAGCACCTTTGGGAGGGAGACCCAGTACTTC	CASRSTFGRETQYF
-	-	TRBV19	TRBJ1-2	TGTGCCAGTAGTTTTGACAGGACCTATGGCTACACCTTC	CASSFDRTYGYTF
-	-	TRBV19	TRBJ1-5	TGTGCCAGCCCCAGGGATAGCAATCAGCCCCAGCATTTT	CASPRDSNQPQHF
-	-	TRBV28	TRBJ1-1	TGTGCCAGCAGTGCCACAGGATTGAACACTGAAGCTTTCTTT	CASSATGLNTEAFF
-	-	TRBV3-1/TRBV3-2	TRBJ2-7	TGTGCCAGCAGCCAGGGGAGCGGGGAGCAGTACTTC	CASSQGSGEQYF
-	-	TRBV4-2	TRBJ2-7	TGTGCCAGCAGCCAAGACGAAGTTAGCTCCTACGAGCAGTACTTC	CASSQDEVSSYEQYF
-	-	TRBV2	TRBJ2-7	TGTGCCAGCAGTGTGTACAGCCCTACCAACGAGCAGTACTTC	CASSVYSPTNEQYF
TRBD2	-	TRBV9	TRBJ2-2	TGTGCCAGCAGCGTAGACTTTTTCCGGGCTAGCGGATACACCGGGGAGCTGTTTTTT	CASSVDFFRASGYTGELFF
TRBD1	few	TRBV10-1	TRBJ2-7	TGCGCCAGCAGTCGGGGACAGGGGGCCTCCTACGAGCAGTACTTC	CASSRGQGASYEQYF
TRBD1	-	TRBV28	TRBJ2-6	TGTGCCAGCCAGGGGGCAAACGCTGGGGCCAACGTCCTGACTTTC	CASQGANAGANVLTF
TRBD2	few	TRBV5-4	TRBJ2-1	TGTGCCAGCAGCTTACTTAGCGGGAGGGTCCCCCATGAGCAGTTCTTC	CASSLLSGRVPHEQFF
-	-	TRBV5-1	TRBJ1-1	TGCGCCAGCAGACTGACTAGGCGTACTGAAGCTTTCTTT	CASRLTRRTEAFF
-	-	TRBV9	TRBJ2-2	TGTGCCAGCAGCTCGGCCAGCGGGACCGGGGAGCTGTTTTTT	CASSSASGTGELFF
-	-	TRBV4-1	TRBJ1-2	TGCGCCAGCAGCCAAGAATTAGCTAACTATGGCTACACCTTC	CASSQELANYGYTF
-	once	TRBV29-1	TRBJ1-3	TGCAGCGTTGAGGACACCGAAAACACCATATATTTT	CSVEDTENTIYF
-	-	TRBV5-4	TRBJ2-5	TGTGCCAGCAGCCCGACAGGAGAGTACCAAGAGACCCAGTACTTC	CASSPTGEYQETQYF
-	-	TRBV27	TRBJ2-1	TGTGCCAGCAATAGCCGAAATGAGCAGTTCTTC	CASNSRNEQFF
TRBD1	-	TRBV10-2	TRBJ1-6	TGCGCGACGGCAGGTCCGGGACAGGGGGGATCACCCCTCCACTTT	CATAGPGQGGSPLHF
-	once	TRBV19	TRBJ2-7	TGTGCCAGTAGTTTGCGCCCCCCCTACGAGCAGTACTTC	CASSLRPPYEQYF
TRBD1	-	TRBV6-5	TRBJ1-6	TGTGCCTCGGCAGGGACAGCCTATAATTCACCCCTCCACTTT	CASAGTAYNSPLHF
TRBD1	-	TRBV15	TRBJ1-1	TGTGCCACCAGCAGAGATAGGGCAGGGGGCTTCACTGAAGCTTTCTTT	CATSRDRAGGFTEAFF
-	few	TRBV30	TRBJ1-1	TGTGCCTGGCCGACAGTGAACACTGAAGCTTTCTTT	CAWPTVNTEAFF
TRBD1	few	TRBV19	TRBJ1-1	TGTGCCTCAAGGGGACAGCACATGAACACTGAAGCTTTCTTT	CASRGQHMNTEAFF
-	-	TRBV9	TRBJ1-3	TGTGCCAGCAGCGTAGGTGGCGGTGGAAACACCATATATTTT	CASSVGGGGNTIYF
TRBD2	-	TRBV13	TRBJ2-1	TGTGCCAGCAGCTCCAGGGCTAGCGGGCCTTACAATGAGCAGTTCTTC	CASSSRASGPYNEQFF
TRBD1	-	TRBV6-6	TRBJ2-7	TGTGCCAGCAGTCGAGCCGGGACAGGGCGGTACGAGCAGTACTTC	CASSRAGTGRYEQYF
TRBD1	-	TRBV7-2	TRBJ2-1	TGTGCCAGCAGCTCGGGACAGCAAGTGGGGAATGAGCAGTTCTTC	CASSSGQQVGNEQFF
TRBD1	once	TRBV29-1	TRBJ2-7	TGCAGCGGTGGGGCGACAGGGGGCGAGCAGTACTTC	CSGGATGGEQYF
TRBD1	-	TRBV6-5	TRBJ1-1	TGTGCCAGCAGTCCACAGGGGGCCTCGAACACTGAAGCTTTCTTT	CASSPQGASNTEAFF